This passage covers 28 T cell receptor beta chains from one sample sequenced in a study of blood T cell repertoires in COVID-19. Libraries were prepared by immunoSEQ multiplex PCR; TCRdb keeps only in-frame clonotypes and omits some of them. The repertoire holds under 120,000 clones, with around 89% as singletons. The sample comprised peripheral blood. The source is a woman of 80 years or more with acute or convalescent COVID-19.

V and J are TRBV9 and TRBJ1-6; D gene ambiguous. The CDR3 totals 15 residues. The V gene lost 4 bases and the J gene lost 0 bases, with 8 bases spanning the gap. The germline CDR1 and CDR2 sequences are SGDLS and YYNGEE. The CDR3 loop reads CASSPESSYNSPLHF. The DNA for the CDR3 is TGTGCCAGCAGCCCGGAGAGCTCCTATAATTCACCCCTCCACTTT.

The chain is built from TRBV10-3 and TRBJ2-5; possibly TRBD2 for D (6 bases). Trimming took off 0 bases at V and 0 bases at J, with 14 bases between the two ends. The CDR3 has 17 amino acids. Germline V gives CDR1 ENHRY, CDR2 SYGVKD. The CDR3 DNA is TGTGCCATCAGTGAGTCGATGGCGGGATCGTACCAAGAGACCCAGTACTTC. Amino acids: CAISESMAGSYQETQYF.

The chain links TRBV6-5 to TRBJ2-1, with 7 bases identical to TRBD1. After removal of 9 bases from V and 2 bases from J, the junction contained 7 bases not matched to a gene. The CDR3 has 14 residues. CDR1 is MNHEY and CDR2 is SVGAGI in the germline V gene. The CDR3 spells CASKQGGPYNEQFF. CDR3 in DNA: TGTGCCAGTAAACAAGGGGGCCCCTACAATGAGCAGTTCTTC.

The chain uses TRBV5-1 and TRBJ1-6; D not resolved. Germline lookup yields CDR1 SGHRS and CDR2 YFSETQ. There are 15 residues in the CDR3. V was pared by 2 bases and J by 4 bases, with 10 bases between. Here the CDR3 reads CASSFSGAYNSPLHF. The DNA for the CDR3 is TGCGCCAGCAGCTTTTCGGGAGCTTATAATTCACCCCTCCACTTT.

V and J are TRBV5-1 and TRBJ2-5, with 7 bases matching TRBD1. V gave up 4 bases and J gave up 5 bases; unmatched junction bases: 11. CDR1 SGHRS and CDR2 YFSETQ come from the germline V gene. CDR3 size: 15 residues. The CDR3 DNA reads as TGCGCCAGCAGCCCGGGACAGTCAAATGCGGAGACCCAGTACTTC. This codes for CASSPGQSNAETQYF.

A note on this clone: One end of the junction is discordant with germline, which a read error may explain. The rearrangement joins TRBV6-2 or TRBV6-3 to TRBJ1-1, with 7 bases fitting TRBD1. Germline loops: CDR1 MNHEY, CDR2 SVGEGT. There are 14 residues in the CDR3. The CDR3 sequence is CASSNSRDSTEAFF. The CDR3 DNA is TGTGCCAGCAGTAACTCGCGGGACAGCACTGAAGCTTTCTTT.

The chain joins TRBV27 to TRBJ2-2; 8 bases match TRBD2. The CDR3 consists of 16 residues. Germline V lookup: CDR1 MNHEY, CDR2 SMNVEV (reference sequence). Trimming removed 6 bases from V and 4 bases from J; junction bases left unmatched: 10. The CDR3 sequence is CASSYTGLVLTGELFF. The CDR3 DNA reads TGTGCCAGCAGCTATACGGGACTAGTCCTCACCGGGGAGCTGTTTTTT.

The J gene is TRBJ2-7, the V gene TRBV7-2; D remains ambiguous. CDR3 length: 13 residues. Between the trimmed V and J ends, which lost 2 bases and 3 bases, there was a span of 8 bases. CDR1 is SGHTA, CDR2 FQGNSA, per germline. The CDR3 loop is CASSLIDIYEQYF. The CDR3 coding sequence is TGTGCCAGCAGCTTAATCGACATCTACGAGCAGTACTTC.

CDR3 in amino acids: CASRPSSAATNEKLFF. CDR3 bases: TGTGCCAGCCGACCTAGTTCTGCTGCAACTAATGAAAAACTGTTTTTT. V usage is TRBV2 and J usage is TRBJ1-4, with no clear D. Germline V gene lookup returns CDR1 SNHLY and CDR2 FYNNEI. Trimming removed 8 bases from V and 0 bases from J, with 16 bases in between. The CDR3 consists of 16 residues.

This sequence joins TRBV19 and TRBJ2-2; D is unresolved. Germline assignment: CDR1 LNHDA and CDR2 SQIVND (reference sequence). The V gene lost 6 bases and the J gene lost 3 bases, with 8 bases spanning the gap. CDR3 length: 13 amino acids. The CDR3 loop reads CASSQTYTGELFF. The CDR3 coding sequence is TGTGCCAGTAGCCAGACATACACCGGGGAGCTGTTTTTT.

This clone has just one count. The rearrangement joins TRBV7-8 to TRBJ1-1; 7 bases map to TRBD1. The CDR3 runs to 14 residues. The trim removed 5 bases at V and 6 bases at J, leaving 9 bases unmatched. Germline CDR1 reads SGHVS; CDR2 reads FQNEAQ. The DNA for the CDR3 is TGTGCCAGCAGCAAACAGGGGATGGGGCCTGAAGCTTTCTTT. As protein: CASSKQGMGPEAFF.

In DNA, the CDR3 is TGCGCCAGCAGCTTGTTGGCCGGGGGCCAAGAGACCCAGTACTTC. Its translation: CASSLLAGGQETQYF. The V and J genes are TRBV5-1 and TRBJ2-5, with D possibly TRBD2 on 6 matching bases. The V gene lost 1 base and the J gene lost 1 base, with 11 bases spanning the gap. Germline lookup yields CDR1 SGHRS and CDR2 YFSETQ. CDR3 length equals 15 residues.

V gene TRBV9 combines with J gene TRBJ2-5, with a tentative D call TRBD1 (5 bases). Per germline, CDR1 SGDLS and CDR2 YYNGEE. This CDR3 has 15 amino acids. Trimming left V 4 bases short and J 2 bases short, with 15 bases between. Here the CDR3 reads CASSPLDRIQETQYF. The CDR3 region has the DNA TGTGCCAGCAGCCCCCTCGACAGAATTCAAGAGACCCAGTACTTC.

This sequence joins TRBV27 and TRBJ2-7; 8 nucleotides match TRBD1. CDR3 length: 12 amino acids. With V trimmed by 8 bases and J by 6 bases, 6 bases remained unmatched. CDR1 and CDR2 from the germline V gene are MNHEY and SMNVEV (reference sequence). The CDR3, as DNA: TGTGCCAGCGGGACAGGATCACTCGAGCAGTACTTC. Its translation: CASGTGSLEQYF.

V gene TRBV5-1 combines with J gene TRBJ1-2; D is possibly TRBD1 (6 bases). Trimming stripped 0 bases from V and 1 base from J, with 7 bases between. The CDR3 is 14 residues long. Germline-derived CDR1 and CDR2 are SGHRS and YFSETQ. The CDR3 DNA follows: TGCGCCAGCAGCTTGGGGACAGATAACTATGGCTACACCTTC. Protein sequence: CASSLGTDNYGYTF.

This rearrangement joins TRBV9 to TRBJ2-1; D is perhaps TRBD2 (6 bases). The germline CDR1 and CDR2 sequences are SGDLS and YYNGEE. The CDR3 totals 15 residues. Trimming left V 7 bases short and J 4 bases short, with 18 bases between. CDR3 bases: TGTGCCAGCGGAAAGACGGGAGTCGCTTACAATGAGCAGTTCTTC. Its translation: CASGKTGVAYNEQFF.

This chain joins TRBV10-3 and TRBJ1-4; D is perhaps TRBD1 (5 bases). This CDR3 is built from 14 residues. The ends were cut back, 10 bases at V and 4 bases at J, with 16 bases in the middle. Germline values: CDR1 ENHRY, CDR2 SYGVKD. CDR3 sequence reads: CATSDRTDNEKLFF. The CDR3 DNA follows: TGTGCCACGAGCGACAGAACCGATAATGAAAAACTGTTTTTT.

The genes are TRBV2 and TRBJ1-1; TRBD1 is a possible D gene (6 bases). Germline V gives CDR1 SNHLY, CDR2 FYNNEI. Trimming left V 6 bases short and J 4 bases short, with 18 bases between. This CDR3 is built from 15 residues. The CDR3 reads CASRGQGQGGTEAFF. The CDR3 nucleotides are TGTGCCAGCAGGGGCCAGGGGCAAGGCGGCACTGAAGCTTTCTTT.

The V and J genes are TRBV10-1 and TRBJ2-1, with 9 nucleotides matching TRBD2. The CDR3 sequence is 14 residues long. V gave up 2 bases and J gave up 8 bases; unmatched junction bases: 4. Germline CDR1 WNHNN, CDR2 SYGVQD (reference sequence). Here the CDR3 DNA reads TGCGCCAGCAGTGAGCCCGGGACTAGCCATGAGCAGTTCTTC. Its translation: CASSEPGTSHEQFF.

V is TRBV5-1 and J is TRBJ2-1, with 10 bases that match TRBD1. The CDR3 consists of 14 residues. V was pared by 0 bases and J by 7 bases, with 1 base of the junction left unmatched. Germline V lookup: CDR1 SGHRS, CDR2 YFSETQ. The CDR3 bases are TGCGCCAGCAGCTTGGGACAGGGGGCGAATGAGCAGTTCTTC. Encoded protein: CASSLGQGANEQFF.

The rearrangement joins TRBV19 to TRBJ2-3; TRBD2 agrees at 12 bases. With 9 bases clipped from V and 2 bases from J, the junction kept 3 bases outside the gene matches. The germline V gene has CDR1 LNHDA and CDR2 SQIVND (reference sequence). This CDR3 has 14 residues. Here the CDR3 DNA reads TGTGCCAGCGGACTAGCGGGAACCACAGATACGCAGTATTTT. As protein: CASGLAGTTDTQYF.

This chain joins TRBV19 and TRBJ1-5, with TRBD1 matching 9 bases. Germline loops: CDR1 LNHDA, CDR2 SQIVND (reference sequence). This CDR3 region has 14 residues. With V trimmed by 6 bases and J by 6 bases, 6 bases remained unmatched. CDR3 bases: TGTGCCAGTAGCACAGACAGGGGGTTTCAGCCCCAGCATTTT. As protein: CASSTDRGFQPQHF.

This chain uses TRBV18 with TRBJ1-1, with D hard to call. Germline loops: CDR1 KGHSH, CDR2 LQKENI. The CDR3 runs 14 residues. V shed 4 bases and J shed 5 bases, with 14 bases lying between them. Written as DNA, the CDR3 is TGTGCCAGCTCACGGGCGGAGGGAAGAACTGAAGCTTTCTTT. Encoded protein: CASSRAEGRTEAFF.

This clone was found once. The chain is built from TRBV7-2 and TRBJ2-5, with D tentatively TRBD2 (7 bases). The V end lost 4 bases, the J end lost 5 bases, and 17 bases lay between the germline ends. This CDR3 is built from 15 residues. The germline gives CDR1 SGHTA, CDR2 FQGNSA. This CDR3 reads CASSSGGSSGETQYF. CDR3 sequence (DNA): TGTGCCAGCAGCTCCGGGGGCAGTAGCGGGGAGACCCAGTACTTC.

J is TRBJ2-5 and V is TRBV2; the D gene is possibly TRBD1 (5 bases). Trimming cost V 2 bases and J 4 bases, with 8 bases left between them. The CDR3 is 13 residues long. From germline, CDR1 is SNHLY and CDR2 FYNNEI. The CDR3 sequence is CASSEQGRETQYF. In nucleotides, the CDR3 is TGTGCCAGCAGTGAACAGGGTCGAGAGACCCAGTACTTC.

The V call is TRBV5-1, the J call TRBJ2-2; 14 nucleotides line up with TRBD2. The J segment lost 6 bases and the V segment lost 4 bases, leaving 5 bases of the junction unmatched. Germline V CDR1 and CDR2: SGHRS, YFSETQ. The CDR3 is 16 amino acids. CDR3 region: CASSATSGGEAGELFF. The CDR3 nucleotides read TGCGCCAGCAGCGCGACTAGCGGGGGGGAGGCCGGGGAGCTGTTTTTT.

This chain uses TRBV29-1 with TRBJ2-1; 8 bases map to TRBD1. Germline assignment: CDR1 SQVTM and CDR2 ANQGSEA. The V gene end was trimmed by 3 bases and the J gene end by 2 bases; junction bases not matched to a gene: 6. CDR3 size: 15 residues. CDR3 protein: CSVDQGALAYNEQFF. The CDR3, as DNA: TGCAGCGTTGATCAGGGGGCACTAGCCTACAATGAGCAGTTCTTC.

The chain combines TRBV7-2 with TRBJ1-1; the D is unclear. The ends were cut back, 5 bases at V and 6 bases at J, with 16 bases in the middle. Germline values: CDR1 SGHTA, CDR2 FQGNSA. This CDR3 spans 14 amino acids. CDR3 nucleotide sequence: TGTGCCAGCAGCCTTAGCGGTTATGGCGCTGAAGCTTTCTTT. It specifies CASSLSGYGAEAFF.